Each of the 3 T cell receptor beta chains below was sequenced from the same sample in a study of T cell responses to AZD1222 COVID-19 vaccine. TCRdb's table, derived via immunoSEQ multiplex PCR, lists solely in-frame clones and lacks some. Of some 78,000 clones listed, 83% were seen once; the top ten hold approximately 1.3%. The sample in question was peripheral blood, obtained 28 days after the second AZD1222 dose. The receptors were gathered from an adult who received the AZD1222 COVID-19 vaccine.

The chain employs TRBV11-1 and TRBJ2-3; D ambiguous. V lost 7 bases to trimming and J lost 5 bases, with 16 bases between them. Germline V gene data show CDR1 as SGHAT and CDR2 as FQDESV (reference sequence). The CDR3 is 14 residues long. CDR3 residues: CASKLDEVGDTQYF. CDR3 DNA sequence: TGTGCCAGCAAGCTGGACGAGGTAGGAGATACGCAGTATTTT. The complete variable domain, with remaining parts taken from reference TRBV11-1 and TRBJ2-3, reads EAEVAQSPRYKITEKSQAVAFWCDPISGHATLYWYRQILGQGPELLVQFQDESVVDDSQLPKDRFSAERLKGVDSTLKIQPAELGDSAMYLCASKLDEVGDTQYFGPGTRLTVL.

This clone was detected only once. The chain combines TRBV25-1 with TRBJ1-1; tentative D call: TRBD1 (6 bases). Trimming shortened V by 5 bases and J by 4 bases, and 14 bases separated the two germline ends. From germline, CDR1 is MGHDK and CDR2 SYGVNS. The CDR3 covers 14 residues. For the CDR3, the DNA is TGTGCCAGCAGTCAGCGGGGGCAGCGCACTGAAGCTTTCTTT. It encodes CASSQRGQRTEAFF. The full variable domain, completed using reference TRBV25-1 and TRBJ1-1, is EADIYQTPRYLVIGTGKKITLECSQTMGHDKMYWYQQDPGMELHLIHYSYGVNSTEKGDLSSESTVSRIRTEHFPLTLESARPSHTSQYLCASSQRGQRTEAFFGQGTRLTVV.

This chain links TRBV30 with TRBJ1-6; no definite D call. CDR1 is GTSNPN and CDR2 is SVGIG in the germline V gene (reference sequence). V was shortened by 3 bases and J by 7 bases, with 13 bases between the two germline ends. The CDR3 has 14 amino acids. CDR3 in DNA: TGTGCCTGGAGGGGATCCGGTGGGAATTCACCCCTCCACTTT. Translation: CAWRGSGGNSPLHF.